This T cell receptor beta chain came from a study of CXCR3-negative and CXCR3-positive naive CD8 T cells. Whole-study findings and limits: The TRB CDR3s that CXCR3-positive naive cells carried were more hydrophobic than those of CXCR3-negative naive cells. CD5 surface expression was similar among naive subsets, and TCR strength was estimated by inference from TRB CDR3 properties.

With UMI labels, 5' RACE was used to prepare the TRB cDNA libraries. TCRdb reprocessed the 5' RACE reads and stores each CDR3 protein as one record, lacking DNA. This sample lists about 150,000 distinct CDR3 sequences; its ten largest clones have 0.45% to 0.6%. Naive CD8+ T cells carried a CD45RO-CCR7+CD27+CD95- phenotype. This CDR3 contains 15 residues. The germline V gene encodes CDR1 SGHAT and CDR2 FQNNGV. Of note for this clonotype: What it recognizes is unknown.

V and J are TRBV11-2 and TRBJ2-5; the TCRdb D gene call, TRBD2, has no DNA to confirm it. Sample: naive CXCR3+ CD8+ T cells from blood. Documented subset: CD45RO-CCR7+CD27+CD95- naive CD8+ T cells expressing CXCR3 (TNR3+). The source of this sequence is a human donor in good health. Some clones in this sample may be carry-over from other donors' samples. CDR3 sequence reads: CASSLAGGQWETQYF.